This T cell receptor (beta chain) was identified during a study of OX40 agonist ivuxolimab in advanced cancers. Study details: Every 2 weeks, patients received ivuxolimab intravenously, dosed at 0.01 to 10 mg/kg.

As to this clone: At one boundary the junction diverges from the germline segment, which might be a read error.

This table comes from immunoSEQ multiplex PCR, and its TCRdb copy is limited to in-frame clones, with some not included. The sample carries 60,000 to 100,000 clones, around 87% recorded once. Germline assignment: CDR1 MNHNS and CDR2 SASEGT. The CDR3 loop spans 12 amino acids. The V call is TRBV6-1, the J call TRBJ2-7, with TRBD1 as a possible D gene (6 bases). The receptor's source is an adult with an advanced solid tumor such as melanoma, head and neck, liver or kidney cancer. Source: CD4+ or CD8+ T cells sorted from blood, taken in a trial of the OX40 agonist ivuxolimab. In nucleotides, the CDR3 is TGTGCCGGCAGTGAGGACAGCTCCGAGCAGTACTTC. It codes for CAGSEDSSEQYF.